Listed below are T cell receptor beta chains from one sample, sequenced in a study of cytomegalovirus exposure and HLA in healthy donors. Method: immunoSEQ multiplex PCR; TCRdb's copy keeps in-frame clones and lacks some. The sample includes about 120,000 clones, over 75% of them seen just once. The material sequenced was PBMCs. The receptors were gathered from a woman younger than 30 in good health and CMV-seronegative. CDR3s include the opening cysteine and the closing phenylalanine or tryptophan. D genes are given only for firm matches. Clone size appears in some rows only: once, few, many, or a class for an expanded clone.

>NA|TRBJ1-1|TRBV5-1|TRBD1
TGCGCCAGCGGGGGACAGTTGAACACTGAAGCTTTCTTT
CASGGQLNTEAFF
>NA|TRBJ1-4|TRBV27|NA
TGTGCCAGCAGTTCCTACAGAGCAGGTGAAAAACTGTTTTTT
CASSSYRAGEKLFF
>NA|TRBJ2-1|TRBV2|TRBD2
TGTGCCAGCAGCGCGTCCGGGGGGAATTACAATGAGCAGTTCTTC
CASSASGGNYNEQFF
>NA|TRBJ2-6|TRBV7-3|NA
TGTGCCAGCAGCCGGACATACTCTGGGGCCAACGTCCTGACTTTC
CASSRTYSGANVLTF
>NA|TRBJ1-2|TRBV30|NA
TGTGCCTGGAACCGCCGGACAGACACGGGTGGCTACACCTTC
CAWNRRTDTGGYTF
>NA|TRBJ2-7|TRBV6-4|TRBD1
TGTGCCAGCAGCGCGACAGGGAGCCGACTCGAGCAGTACTTC
CASSATGSRLEQYF
>NA|TRBJ1-3|TRBV5-4|NA
TGTGCCAGCAGCTTAACGGCAGGGGCTGGAAACACCATATATTTT
CASSLTAGAGNTIYF
>NA|TRBJ2-7|TRBV15|TRBD2
TGTGCCACCAGCAGAGATGGGAGGGTTAACTACGAGCAGTACTTC
CATSRDGRVNYEQYF
>NA|TRBJ2-7|TRBV10-3|TRBD2
TGTGCCATCAGTGAGATGATAGCGGGGAGAGGCGAGCAGTACTTC
CAISEMIAGRGEQYF
>few|TRBJ1-5|TRBV4-2|NA
TGTGCCAGCAGCCAAGATTGGGGGGCATCGGGAGGGCCCCAGCATTTT
CASSQDWGASGGPQHF
>NA|TRBJ1-6|TRBV19|TRBD1
TGTGCCAGTAGTAAGCAACAGGGGAGTTCACCCCTCCACTTT
CASSKQQGSSPLHF
>NA|TRBJ1-5|TRBV28|NA
TGTGCCAGCATGTCACCCGCCCGGAGCAATCAGCCCCAGCATTTT
CASMSPARSNQPQHF
>NA|TRBJ2-1|TRBV2|NA
TGTGCCAGCAGAGCCCCGGGGGCGGGAGCTGTCAACAATGAGCAGTTCTTC
CASRAPGAGAVNNEQFF
>NA|TRBJ2-7|TRBV29-1|TRBD2
TGCAGCGTTACTAGAGGCGGGGGGAGATGGTACGAGCAGTACTTC
CSVTRGGGRWYEQYF
>NA|TRBJ2-3|TRBV2|TRBD2
TGTGCCAGCAGTGAAAAAGCGGGAGGATACACAGATACGCAGTATTTT
CASSEKAGGYTDTQYF
>NA|TRBJ2-7|TRBV5-6|NA
TGTGCCAGCAGCTCCGTTTTTAGCTACGAGCAGTACTTC
CASSSVFSYEQYF
>NA|TRBJ1-4|TRBV4-3|NA
TGCGCCAGCAGCCAATACCCGGGACTTAATGAAAAACTGTTTTTT
CASSQYPGLNEKLFF
>NA|TRBJ1-4|TRBV2|NA
TGTGCCAGCAGTGTGGGCAGGGTTAATGAAAAACTGTTTTTT
CASSVGRVNEKLFF
>NA|TRBJ2-5|TRBV7-9|NA
TGTGCCAGCAGCTTACGGGCCAGGGTAACCGGAGAGACCCAGTACTTC
CASSLRARVTGETQYF
>NA|TRBJ2-5|TRBV5-1|NA
TGCGCCAGCAGCTTGGTCCAGGAAGAGACCCAGTACTTC
CASSLVQEETQYF
>NA|TRBJ2-3|TRBV9|TRBD2
TGTGCCAGCAGCGTAACTAGCGGGAGGATGGGATCGGGCACAGATACGCAGTATTTT
CASSVTSGRMGSGTDTQYF
>NA|TRBJ1-2|TRBV19|TRBD1
TGTGCCAGTGCGACAGGGAACTATGGCTACACCTTC
CASATGNYGYTF
>NA|TRBJ2-7|TRBV4-3|TRBD2
TGCGCCAGCAGCCAAGATCGGAGTAGCGGGGTTTCCTACGAGCAGTACTTC
CASSQDRSSGVSYEQYF
>NA|TRBJ1-2|TRBV18|NA
TGTGCCAGCTCGCCACGGGCAGGGGACTATGGCTACACCTTC
CASSPRAGDYGYTF